These T cell receptor beta chains were read from a single sample in a study of T-cell memory formation after mild COVID-19. A single record per CDR3 protein comes from TCRdb applying MiXCR to the 5' RACE reads. The data show roughly 550,000 distinct CDR3 sequences, about a fifth seen once. The sequenced sample consisted of PBMCs or a T cell subset sorted from them (not recorded which). Receptors were obtained from an adult woman who had mild COVID-19 (a few samples of this study predate the infection). Cell type and time point are not known. CDR3s include the opening cysteine and the closing phenylalanine or tryptophan. D genes are given only for firm matches. Clone size is stated in some rows and not others, as once, few, many or a class when expanded.

V gene: TRBV19; D gene: -; clone size: few; J gene: TRBJ2-1; CDR3 DNA: TGTGCCAGTAGCAATATGGCCGGGAATGAGCAGTTCTTC; CDR3 protein: CASSNMAGNEQFF
V gene: TRBV20-1; D gene: -; clone size: -; J gene: TRBJ2-5; CDR3 DNA: TGCAGTGCTAGAGATGAAACAGGGAAAGAGACCCAGTACTTC; CDR3 protein: CSARDETGKETQYF
V gene: TRBV20-1; D gene: -; clone size: -; J gene: TRBJ1-1; CDR3 DNA: TGCAGTGCTCCTGAGGTCGGTAGGACTGAAGCTTTCTTT; CDR3 protein: CSAPEVGRTEAFF
V gene: TRBV29-1; D gene: -; clone size: -; J gene: TRBJ2-7; CDR3 DNA: TGCAGCGTTGATCAAGCGAACGCCTACGAGCAGTACTTC; CDR3 protein: CSVDQANAYEQYF
V gene: TRBV5-1; D gene: -; clone size: -; J gene: TRBJ2-1; CDR3 DNA: TGCGCCAGCAGCTCGGCGGGACTCTCCTACAATGAGCAGTTCTTC; CDR3 protein: CASSSAGLSYNEQFF
V gene: TRBV3-1; D gene: -; clone size: -; J gene: TRBJ2-7; CDR3 DNA: TGTGCCAGCAGCCAAGTCAGCGTGCAGTACTTC; CDR3 protein: CASSQVSVQYF
V gene: TRBV24-1; D gene: -; clone size: -; J gene: TRBJ2-2; CDR3 DNA: TGTGCCACCAGTGAGGGGGGGCGGAACACCGGGGAGCTGTTTTTT; CDR3 protein: CATSEGGRNTGELFF
V gene: TRBV13; D gene: TRBD2; clone size: -; J gene: TRBJ2-1; CDR3 DNA: TGTGCCAGCAGTTCCCGGCGGACTAGAGGGGAGGAGCAGTTCTTC; CDR3 protein: CASSSRRTRGEEQFF
V gene: TRBV6-1; D gene: -; clone size: -; J gene: TRBJ1-5; CDR3 DNA: TGTGCCAGCAGTGCCACGATACAGCCCCAGCATTTT; CDR3 protein: CASSATIQPQHF
V gene: TRBV11-3; D gene: -; clone size: -; J gene: TRBJ2-7; CDR3 DNA: TGTGCCAGCAGCTTAGGTGGGGTAAGGTCCTACGAGCAGTACTTC; CDR3 protein: CASSLGGVRSYEQYF
V gene: TRBV5-7; D gene: TRBD2; clone size: -; J gene: TRBJ2-7; CDR3 DNA: TGTGCCAGCAGCATGGGACTAGCTGGTGAGCAGTACTTC; CDR3 protein: CASSMGLAGEQYF
V gene: TRBV20-1; D gene: TRBD2; clone size: -; J gene: TRBJ2-7; CDR3 DNA: TGCAGTGCTAGAGTCCCTAGCGGGGGCACGAAGCAGTACTTC; CDR3 protein: CSARVPSGGTKQYF
V gene: TRBV4-2; D gene: -; clone size: few; J gene: TRBJ2-3; CDR3 DNA: TGTGCCAGCAGCCGGGCAGGGGCCCAAGAGGAGACGCAGTATTTT; CDR3 protein: CASSRAGAQEETQYF
V gene: TRBV12-3/TRBV12-4; D gene: TRBD2; clone size: few; J gene: TRBJ2-2; CDR3 DNA: TGTGCCAGCAGTTTGGCGGGGGGTCGTGCCGGGGAGCTGTTTTTT; CDR3 protein: CASSLAGGRAGELFF
V gene: TRBV5-1; D gene: -; clone size: few; J gene: TRBJ2-3; CDR3 DNA: TGCGCCAGCAGCTTTGGTTTGGACGAACGCACAGATACGCAGTATTTT; CDR3 protein: CASSFGLDERTDTQYF
V gene: TRBV5-1; D gene: -; clone size: -; J gene: TRBJ1-1; CDR3 DNA: TGCGCCAGCAGCTTGGTCCCCGGGGGGGTCACTGAAGCTTTCTTT; CDR3 protein: CASSLVPGGVTEAFF
V gene: TRBV11-2; D gene: -; clone size: few; J gene: TRBJ2-2; CDR3 DNA: TGTGCCAGCAGCTCGGGACTTTCCCCCGGGGAGCTGTTTTTT; CDR3 protein: CASSSGLSPGELFF
V gene: TRBV29-1; D gene: TRBD1; clone size: -; J gene: TRBJ2-5; CDR3 DNA: TGCAGCGTTGAGACAGGGGAAGAGACCCAGTACTTC; CDR3 protein: CSVETGEETQYF
V gene: TRBV7-9; D gene: -; clone size: -; J gene: TRBJ1-2; CDR3 DNA: TGTGCCAGCAGCTTAGATGGAGGGGGATATGGCTACACCTTC; CDR3 protein: CASSLDGGGYGYTF
V gene: TRBV9; D gene: -; clone size: few; J gene: TRBJ2-2; CDR3 DNA: TGTGCCAGCAGCAAAGGGGGGACTCCAACCGGGGAGCTGTTTTTT; CDR3 protein: CASSKGGTPTGELFF
V gene: TRBV7-2; D gene: -; clone size: -; J gene: TRBJ2-5; CDR3 DNA: TGTGCCAGCAGCTTAGCTCGGGGGAGCCGGTACCAAGAGACCCAGTACTTC; CDR3 protein: CASSLARGSRYQETQYF
V gene: TRBV29-1; D gene: -; clone size: -; J gene: TRBJ1-1; CDR3 DNA: TGCAGCGGTCAAGGGACCGACACTGAAGCTTTCTTT; CDR3 protein: CSGQGTDTEAFF